The clone carrying this T cell receptor (beta chain) has a single count. Its antigen remains unidentified. These data come from a study of resident and recirculating memory T cells in vitiligo. Overall study findings and caveats: Vitiligo lesions lacked a unique dominant clone, and clonality varied.

Stability required unchanged lesions during the previous 6 months. Assay: immunoSEQ multiplex PCR; the TCRdb copy retains only in-frame clones and omits some. The repertoire includes 70,000 or so clones, 90% to 95% of them detected once, and 4.9% sits in the top ten. Germline CDR1 is KGHSH and CDR2 is LQKENI. The V and J ends lost 3 bases and 5 bases, in that order; junction bases with no gene match: 6. The CDR3 is made up of 15 amino acids. The sequence derives from a male donor with vitiligo. The chain combines TRBV18 with TRBJ1-4, with 7 bases aligning to TRBD1. The sample was blood. Here the CDR3 reads CASSPSTGTNEKLFF. In DNA, the CDR3 is TGTGCCAGCTCACCGTCGACAGGGACAAATGAAAAACTGTTTTTT.